This TCR beta chain comes out of a study of cytomegalovirus exposure and HLA in healthy donors. About the study: T cells numbering about 179 million yielded 95 million to 140 million unique TCR beta sequences in an earlier analysis. HLA-typed donors were the source of 83 million or so unique TCRs held in an early data release.

PCR primers comprised 60 Vbeta and 13 Jbeta primers. Assay used: immunoSEQ multiplex PCR; TCRdb lists only in-frame clones, some missing. The data contain about 120,000 clones, around 72% of them seen just once; the ten biggest clones take up around 3.7%. After removal of 0 bases from V and 3 bases from J, the junction contained 5 bases not matched to a gene. The germline CDR1 and CDR2 sequences are LGHNA and YSLEER. There are 15 residues in the CDR3. At sampling all donors were nominally healthy, likely with unrecorded immune exposures. Points from the study as a whole: In most subjects, TCR beta sequences reportedly gave accurate predictions of HLA-A and HLA-B alleles.

Notes on this clone: What it binds is not known.

The chain uses TRBV4-3 and TRBJ2-7, with 7 bases identical to TRBD2. The sequenced material came from PBMCs. The sequence derives from a young man in good health and CMV-seronegative. CDR3 in amino acids: CASSQEGGWFYEQYF. In nucleotides, the CDR3 is TGCGCCAGCAGCCAAGAGGGAGGGTGGTTCTACGAGCAGTACTTC.